The T cell receptor beta chain under discussion was sequenced for a study of control samples from healthy donors and cancer patients. The protocol was immunoSEQ multiplex PCR, while the TCRdb copy is restricted to in-frame clones and leaves out a portion. The data show 150,000 or so clones, 80% to 95% seen once. The sequenced sample was blood. This clonotype was sampled from a man younger than 35 in good health.

CDR3 in DNA: TGCGCCAGCAGAATAGGGGGCTTATACAATGAGCAGTTCTTC. Translated: CASRIGGLYNEQFF. The chain carries TRBV5-1 and TRBJ2-1; TRBD1 matches 7 bases. The V and J ends lost 5 bases and 4 bases, in that order; junction bases with no gene match: 6. Germline-derived CDR1 and CDR2 are SGHRS and YFSETQ. This CDR3 region has 14 residues.